Presented here are 7 T cell receptor beta chains from one specimen sequenced in a study of control samples from healthy donors and cancer patients. This table comes from immunoSEQ multiplex PCR, and its TCRdb copy is limited to in-frame clones, with some not included. The sample carries fewer than 250,000 clones, roughly nine tenths recorded once. The specimen sequenced was blood. The source is a man aged 25-45 years in good health.

The rearrangement joins TRBV18 to TRBJ1-1; D possibly corresponds to TRBD1 (5 bases). The CDR3 runs 15 residues. CDR1 is KGHSH, CDR2 LQKENI, per germline. V was clipped by 0 bases and J by 5 bases, with 13 bases between them. The CDR3 coding sequence is TGTGCCAGCTCACCACCGTCCCAGGGAGGGACTGAAGCTTTCTTT. Translation gives CASSPPSQGGTEAFF.

The chain combines TRBV30 with TRBJ2-3, with D possibly matching TRBD1 (6 bases). The ends were cut back, 4 bases at V and 0 bases at J, with 11 bases in the middle. The CDR3 sequence is 14 residues long. Per the germline V gene, CDR1 is GTSNPN and CDR2 is SVGIG (reference sequence). As DNA, the CDR3 is TGTGCCTGGACCAGGGGCCCTAGCACAGATACGCAGTATTTT. Protein sequence: CAWTRGPSTDTQYF.

The gene calls are TRBV9 and TRBJ2-3; maybe TRBD1 (6 bases). The CDR3 runs to 11 residues. CDR1 is SGDLS, CDR2 YYNGEE, per germline. V dropped 7 bases and J dropped 8 bases, with 11 bases sitting between them. CDR3 sequence reads: CASSKDSTQYF. The CDR3 DNA sequence: TGTGCCAGCTCAAAGGACAGTACGCAGTATTTT.

The chain recombines TRBV5-1 with TRBJ1-6; the D is unclear. The CDR3 has 13 amino acids. CDR1 and CDR2 (germline): SGHRS, YFSETQ. Trimming pared 3 bases from V and 5 bases from J, leaving 6 bases between. DNA for the CDR3: TGCGCCAGCAGCTCCCGGGATAATTCACCCCTCCACTTT. Translation: CASSSRDNSPLHF.

The CDR3 DNA follows: TGTGCCAGCGAAGGCCGGAGCTCCTACAATGAGCAGTTCTTC. As protein: CASEGRSSYNEQFF. V gene TRBV7-2 combines with J gene TRBJ2-1; D gene uncertain. This CDR3 has 14 residues. The germline V and J ends were trimmed by 8 bases and 0 bases, with 11 bases remaining between them. The germline gives CDR1 SGHTA, CDR2 FQGNSA.

This clone was seen more than once but under ten times. The chain links TRBV20-1 to TRBJ1-6; no firm D call. With 3 bases removed from V and 6 bases from J, the gap between germline ends came to 15 bases. This CDR3 is built from 15 residues. Germline-derived CDR1 and CDR2 are DFQATT and SNEGSKA (reference sequence). DNA for the CDR3: TGCAGTGCTAGTCTGGACGGCAGCGGTAATTCACCCCTCCACTTT. Translated: CSASLDGSGNSPLHF.

The chain carries TRBV6-5 and TRBJ1-5, with D unclear. This CDR3 has 13 amino acids. The germline gives CDR1 MNHEY, CDR2 SVGAGI. V was shortened by 6 bases and J by 6 bases, with 12 bases between the two germline ends. The CDR3 DNA is TGTGCCAGCAGGCCAATAGCTGCTCAGCCCCAGCATTTT. It codes for CASRPIAAQPQHF.